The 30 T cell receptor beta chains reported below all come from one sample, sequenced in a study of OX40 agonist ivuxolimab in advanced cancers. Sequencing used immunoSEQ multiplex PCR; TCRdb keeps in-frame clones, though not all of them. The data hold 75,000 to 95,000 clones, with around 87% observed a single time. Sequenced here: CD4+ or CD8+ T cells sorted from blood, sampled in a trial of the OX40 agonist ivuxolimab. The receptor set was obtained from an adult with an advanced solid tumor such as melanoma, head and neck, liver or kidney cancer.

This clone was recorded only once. The CDR3 DNA sequence: TGTGCCTGGAGCCCTTACGCTCAGGGGAACACTGAAGCTTTCTTT. The encoded protein is CAWSPYAQGNTEAFF. This chain joins TRBV30 and TRBJ1-1, with D possibly being TRBD1 (5 bases). In germline, CDR1 is GTSNPN, CDR2 SVGIG (reference sequence). V lost 3 bases and J 1 base, leaving 15 bases between the germline ends. The CDR3 length is 15 residues.

The CDR3: CASSLTSWVTQYF. CDR3 in DNA: TGTGCCAGCAGCTTAACATCTTGGGTGACCCAGTACTTC. The chain uses TRBV7-2 and TRBJ2-5; no reliable D call. Germline CDR1 is SGHTA and CDR2 is FQGNSA. The germline V and J ends were trimmed by 2 bases and 7 bases, with 11 bases remaining between them. This CDR3 spans 13 amino acids.

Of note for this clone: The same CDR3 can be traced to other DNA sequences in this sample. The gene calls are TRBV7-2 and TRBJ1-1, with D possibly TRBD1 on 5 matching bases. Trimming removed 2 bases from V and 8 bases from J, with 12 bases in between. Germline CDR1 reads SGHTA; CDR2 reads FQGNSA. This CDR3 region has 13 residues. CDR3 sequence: CASSLQGDREAFF. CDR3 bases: TGTGCCAGCAGCTTACAAGGGGATAGGGAAGCTTTCTTT.

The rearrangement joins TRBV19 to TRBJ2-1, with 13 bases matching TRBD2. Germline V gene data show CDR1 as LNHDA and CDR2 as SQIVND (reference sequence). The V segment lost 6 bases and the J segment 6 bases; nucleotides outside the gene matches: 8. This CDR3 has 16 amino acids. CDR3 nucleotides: TGTGCCAGTAGGAGCCCGGGACTAGCGGGAACCAATGAGCAGTTCTTC. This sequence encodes CASRSPGLAGTNEQFF. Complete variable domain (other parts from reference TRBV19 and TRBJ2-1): DGGITQSPKYLFRKEGQNVTLSCEQNLNHDAMYWYRQDPGQGLRLIYYSQIVNDFQKGDIAEGYSVSREKKESFPLTVTSAQKNPTAFYLCASRSPGLAGTNEQFFGPGTRLTVL.

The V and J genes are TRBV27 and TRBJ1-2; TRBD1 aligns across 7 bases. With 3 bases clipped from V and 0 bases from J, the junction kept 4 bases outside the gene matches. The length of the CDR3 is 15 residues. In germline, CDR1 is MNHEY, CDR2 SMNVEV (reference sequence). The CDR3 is CASSFGRGANYGYTF. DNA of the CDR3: TGTGCCAGCAGTTTCGGCAGGGGGGCTAACTATGGCTACACCTTC.

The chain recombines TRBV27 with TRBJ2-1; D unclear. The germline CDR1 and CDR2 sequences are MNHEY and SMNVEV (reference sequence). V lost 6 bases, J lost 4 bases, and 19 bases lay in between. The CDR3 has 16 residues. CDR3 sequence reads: CASRQGSKPNYNEQFF. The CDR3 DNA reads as TGTGCCAGCAGGCAAGGCTCAAAACCAAATTACAATGAGCAGTTCTTC.

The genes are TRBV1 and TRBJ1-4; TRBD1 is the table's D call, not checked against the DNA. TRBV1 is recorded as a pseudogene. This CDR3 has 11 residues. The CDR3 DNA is TGCACCAGCCCAGGGGGCGTTTGCCTGTTTTTT. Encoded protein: CTSPGGVCLFF.

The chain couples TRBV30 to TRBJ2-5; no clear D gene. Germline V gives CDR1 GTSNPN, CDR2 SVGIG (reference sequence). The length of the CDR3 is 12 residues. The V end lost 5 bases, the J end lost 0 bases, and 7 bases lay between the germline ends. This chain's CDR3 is CAWASNQETQYF. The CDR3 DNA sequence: TGTGCCTGGGCATCTAACCAAGAGACCCAGTACTTC. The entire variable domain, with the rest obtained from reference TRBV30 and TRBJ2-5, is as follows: SQTIHQWPATLVQPVGSPLSLECTVEGTSNPNLYWYRQAAGRGLQLLFYSVGIGQISSEVPQNLSASRPQDRQFILSSKKLLLSDSGFYLCAWASNQETQYFGPGTRLLVL.

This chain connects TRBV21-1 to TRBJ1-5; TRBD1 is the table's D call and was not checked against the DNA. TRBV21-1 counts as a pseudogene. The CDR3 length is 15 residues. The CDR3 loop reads CASIVDIQGVQPQHF. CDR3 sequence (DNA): TGTGCCAGCATCGTAGATATACAGGGGGTTCAGCCCCAGCATTTT.

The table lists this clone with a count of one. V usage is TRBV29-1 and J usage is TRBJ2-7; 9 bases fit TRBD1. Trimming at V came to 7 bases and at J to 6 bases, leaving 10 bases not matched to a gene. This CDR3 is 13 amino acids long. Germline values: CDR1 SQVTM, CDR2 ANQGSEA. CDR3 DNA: TGCAGCGCTCAGACAGGGGGTGGATCCGAGCAGTACGTC. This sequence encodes CSAQTGGGSEQYV.

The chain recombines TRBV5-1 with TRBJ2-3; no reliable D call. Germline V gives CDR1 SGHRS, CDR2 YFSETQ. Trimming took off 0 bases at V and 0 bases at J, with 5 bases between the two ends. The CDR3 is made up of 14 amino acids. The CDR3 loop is CASSLADSTDTQYF. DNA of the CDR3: TGCGCCAGCAGCTTGGCAGATAGCACAGATACGCAGTATTTT.

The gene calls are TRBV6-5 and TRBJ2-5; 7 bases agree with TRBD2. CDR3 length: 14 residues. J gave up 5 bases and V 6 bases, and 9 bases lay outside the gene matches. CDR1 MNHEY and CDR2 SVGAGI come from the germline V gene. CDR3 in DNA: TGTGCCAGCAGCTCCCCGGGACTACCGGAGACCCAGTACTTC. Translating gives CASSSPGLPETQYF.

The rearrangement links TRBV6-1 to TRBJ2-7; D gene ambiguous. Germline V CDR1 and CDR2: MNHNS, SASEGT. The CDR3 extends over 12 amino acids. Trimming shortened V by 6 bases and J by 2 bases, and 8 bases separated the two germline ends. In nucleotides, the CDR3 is TGTGCCAGCAGCCCGGCTCCCTACGAGCAGTACTTC. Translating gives CASSPAPYEQYF.

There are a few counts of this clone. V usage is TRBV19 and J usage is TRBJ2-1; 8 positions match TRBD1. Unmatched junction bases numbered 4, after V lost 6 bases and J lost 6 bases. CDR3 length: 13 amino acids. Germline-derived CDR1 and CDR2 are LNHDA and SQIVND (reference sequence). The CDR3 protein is CASRTQGGNEQFF. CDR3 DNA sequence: TGTGCCAGTAGAACACAGGGGGGCAATGAGCAGTTCTTC.

CDR3 sequence (DNA): TGTGCCAGTAGTACAATAGCGGGTTACAATGAGCAGTTCTTC. As protein: CASSTIAGYNEQFF. The chain is built from TRBV19 and TRBJ2-1, with 7 bases lining up with TRBD2. The CDR3 totals 14 residues. V gave up 4 bases and J gave up 4 bases; unmatched junction bases: 4. In germline, CDR1 is LNHDA, CDR2 SQIVND (reference sequence).

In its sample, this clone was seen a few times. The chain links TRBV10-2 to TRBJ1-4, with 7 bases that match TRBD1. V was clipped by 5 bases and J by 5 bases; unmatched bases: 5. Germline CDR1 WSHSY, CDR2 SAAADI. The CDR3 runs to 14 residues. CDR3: CASSRQGQNEKLFF. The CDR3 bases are TGCGCCAGCAGTCGACAGGGCCAAAATGAAAAACTGTTTTTT.

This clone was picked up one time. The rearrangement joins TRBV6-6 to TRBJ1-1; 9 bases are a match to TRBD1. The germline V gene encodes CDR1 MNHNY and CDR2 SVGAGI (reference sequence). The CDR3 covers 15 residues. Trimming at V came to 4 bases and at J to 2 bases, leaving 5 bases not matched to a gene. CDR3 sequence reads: CASSSWDRDNTEAFF. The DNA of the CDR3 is TGTGCCAGCAGTTCCTGGGACAGGGATAACACTGAAGCTTTCTTT.

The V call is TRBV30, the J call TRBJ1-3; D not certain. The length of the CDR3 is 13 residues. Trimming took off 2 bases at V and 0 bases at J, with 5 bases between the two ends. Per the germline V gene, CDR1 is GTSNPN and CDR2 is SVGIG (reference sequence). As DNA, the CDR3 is TGTGCCTGGAGTTCTGGCTCTGGAAACACCATATATTTT. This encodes CAWSSGSGNTIYF.

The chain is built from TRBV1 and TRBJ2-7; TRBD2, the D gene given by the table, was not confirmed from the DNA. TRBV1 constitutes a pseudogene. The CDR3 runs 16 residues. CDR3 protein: CTSSGWGGASSYEQYV. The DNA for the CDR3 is TGCACCAGCAGCGGATGGGGAGGGGCGAGTTCCTACGAGCAGTACGTC.

The CDR3: CASSLISSGGISNQPQHF. In DNA form, the CDR3 reads TGTGCCAGCAGCTTAATTTCCTCGGGGGGCATTAGCAATCAGCCCCAGCATTTT. The chain carries TRBV7-2 and TRBJ1-5; TRBD1 might be the D (6 bases). CDR3 length equals 18 residues. The V and J ends lost 2 bases and 0 bases respectively, with 17 bases between them. Germline CDR1 and CDR2: SGHTA and FQGNSA.

The DNA of the CDR3 is TGTGCCAGCAGTGAAGAGGGGCCCAAAAACATTCAGTACTTC. Protein: CASSEEGPKNIQYF. The rearrangement uses TRBV25-1 and TRBJ2-4, with D perhaps being TRBD1 or TRBD2 (5 bases each). Germline CDR1 MGHDK, CDR2 SYGVNS. V was shortened by 2 bases and J by 2 bases, with 7 bases between the two germline ends. The CDR3 spans 14 residues.

The CDR3 is CASSFESSYNEQFF. The CDR3 bases are TGTGCCAGCAGTTTTGAGAGCTCCTACAATGAGCAGTTCTTC. The chain has TRBV28 and TRBJ2-1; D gene uncertain. Germline lookup yields CDR1 MDHEN and CDR2 SYDVKM. The CDR3 has 14 residues. Trimming cost V 3 bases and J 0 bases, with 6 bases left between them.

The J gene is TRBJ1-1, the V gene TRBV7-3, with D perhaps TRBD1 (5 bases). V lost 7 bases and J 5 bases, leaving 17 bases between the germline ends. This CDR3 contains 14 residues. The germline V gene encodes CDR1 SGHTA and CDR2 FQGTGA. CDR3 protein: CASKQAQDGTEAFF. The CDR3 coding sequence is TGTGCCAGCAAACAGGCCCAAGATGGTACTGAAGCTTTCTTT.

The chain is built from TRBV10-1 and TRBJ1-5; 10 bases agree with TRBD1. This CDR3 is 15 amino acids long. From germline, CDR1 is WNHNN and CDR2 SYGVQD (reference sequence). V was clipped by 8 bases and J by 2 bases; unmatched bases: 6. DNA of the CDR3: TGCGCCAGCTCGGGACAGGGGTTTGGCAATCAGCCCCAGCATTTT. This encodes CASSGQGFGNQPQHF.

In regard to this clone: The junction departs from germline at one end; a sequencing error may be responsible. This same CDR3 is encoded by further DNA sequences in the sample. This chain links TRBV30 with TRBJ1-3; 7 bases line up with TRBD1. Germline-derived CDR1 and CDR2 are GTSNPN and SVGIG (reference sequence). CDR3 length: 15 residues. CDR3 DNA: TGTGCCTGGAGTAAAGACAGGGATACTGGAAACACCATATATTTC. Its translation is CAWSKDRDTGNTIYF.

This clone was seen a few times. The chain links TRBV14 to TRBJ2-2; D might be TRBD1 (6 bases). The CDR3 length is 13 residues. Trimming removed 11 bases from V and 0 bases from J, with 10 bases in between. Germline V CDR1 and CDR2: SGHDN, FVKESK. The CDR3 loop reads CAVRGTNTGELFF. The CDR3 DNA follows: TGTGCCGTCAGGGGTACGAACACCGGGGAGCTGTTTTTT.

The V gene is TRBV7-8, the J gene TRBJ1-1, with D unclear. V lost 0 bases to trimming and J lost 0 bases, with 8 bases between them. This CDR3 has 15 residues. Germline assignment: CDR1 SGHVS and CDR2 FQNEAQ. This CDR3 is CASSLALQVNTEAFF. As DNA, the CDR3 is TGTGCCAGCAGCTTAGCCCTACAAGTGAACACTGAAGCTTTCTTT.

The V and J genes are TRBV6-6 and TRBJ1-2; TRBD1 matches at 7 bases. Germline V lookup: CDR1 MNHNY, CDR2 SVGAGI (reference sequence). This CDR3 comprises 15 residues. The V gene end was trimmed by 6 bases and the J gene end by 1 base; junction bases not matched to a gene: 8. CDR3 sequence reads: CASSRDRDINYGYTF. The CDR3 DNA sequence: TGTGCCAGCAGCCGGGACAGAGACATTAACTATGGCTACACCTTC.

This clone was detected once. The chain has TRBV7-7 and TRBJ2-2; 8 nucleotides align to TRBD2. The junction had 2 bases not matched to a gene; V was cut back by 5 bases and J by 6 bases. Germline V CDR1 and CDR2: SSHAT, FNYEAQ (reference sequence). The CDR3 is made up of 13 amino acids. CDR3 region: CASSRGGSGELFF. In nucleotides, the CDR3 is TGTGCCAGCAGCCGCGGGGGGTCCGGGGAGCTGTTTTTT.

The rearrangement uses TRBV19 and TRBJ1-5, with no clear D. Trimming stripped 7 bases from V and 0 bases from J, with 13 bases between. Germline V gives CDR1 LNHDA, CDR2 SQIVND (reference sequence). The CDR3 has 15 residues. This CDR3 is CASTPEGGSNQPQHF. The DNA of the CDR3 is TGTGCCAGTACCCCTGAGGGTGGTAGCAATCAGCCCCAGCATTTT.